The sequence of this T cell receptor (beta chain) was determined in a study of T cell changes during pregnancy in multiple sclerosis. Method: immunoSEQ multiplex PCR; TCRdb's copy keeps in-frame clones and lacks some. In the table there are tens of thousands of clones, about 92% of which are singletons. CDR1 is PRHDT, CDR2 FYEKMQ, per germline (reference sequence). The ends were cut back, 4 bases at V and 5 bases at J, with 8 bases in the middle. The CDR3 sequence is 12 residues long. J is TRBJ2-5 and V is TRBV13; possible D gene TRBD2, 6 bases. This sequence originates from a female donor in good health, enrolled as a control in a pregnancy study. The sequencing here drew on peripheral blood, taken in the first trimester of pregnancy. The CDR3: CASSSAGETQYF. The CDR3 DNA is TGTGCCAGCAGCTCGGCGGGGGAGACCCAGTACTTC.